These 8 T cell receptor beta chains were all obtained from the same sample, sequenced in a study of shared clonotypes between healthy human individuals. TCRdb's table, derived via immunoSEQ multiplex PCR, lists solely in-frame clones and lacks some. Altogether roughly 300,000 clones are present, around 67% being singletons, with the ten largest covering about 10%. The source material was memory CD4+ T cells sorted from blood. Regarding subset: CD45RA-negative fraction. The receptors were sampled from a man between 25 and 39 years old in good health.

This clone was seen a handful of times. This chain links TRBV29-1 with TRBJ2-3; D not certain. Trimming removed 6 bases at V and 1 base at J, with 14 bases between. CDR3 length: 14 residues. Germline lookup yields CDR1 SQVTM and CDR2 ANQGSEA. Here the CDR3 reads CSVMMDQGTDTQYF. CDR3 DNA sequence: TGCAGCGTGATGATGGATCAGGGCACAGATACGCAGTATTTT.

The rearrangement uses TRBV29-1 and TRBJ1-2; no firm D call. The V end was cut by 6 bases, the J end by 8 bases, with 13 bases between. This CDR3 contains 11 residues. Per the germline V gene, CDR1 is SQVTM and CDR2 is ANQGSEA. CDR3 DNA sequence: TGCAGCGTAGGGCCCACTGGGGGCTACACCTTC. It codes for CSVGPTGGYTF.

This clone was found a few times. This is likely an artifact of a read error, given a far larger clone one base away. The identical CDR3 is also encoded by other nucleotide sequences in the sample. The chain couples TRBV6-1 to TRBJ2-7; TRBD2 matches 9 bases. In germline, CDR1 is MNHNS, CDR2 SASEGT. The V gene end was trimmed by 4 bases and the J gene end by 0 bases; junction bases not matched to a gene: 1. CDR3 length: 14 residues. For the CDR3, the DNA is TGTGCCAGCAGTGTTAGCGGGAGCTCCTACGAGCAGTACTTC. It yields the protein CASSVSGSSYEQYF.

This rearrangement joins TRBV6-1 to TRBJ1-1, with D possibly matching TRBD1 (6 bases). Trimming left V 8 bases short and J 5 bases short, with 15 bases between. Germline V CDR1 and CDR2: MNHNS, SASEGT. The CDR3 length is 13 residues. The CDR3 loop is CASVGGPTTEAFF. The CDR3 nucleotides read TGTGCCAGCGTCGGGGGGCCGACGACTGAAGCTTTCTTT.

This rearrangement joins TRBV7-3 to TRBJ1-1; D remains ambiguous. Trimming took off 4 bases at V and 1 base at J, with 7 bases between the two ends. Germline V CDR1 and CDR2: SGHTA, FQGTGA. The CDR3 covers 13 residues. In nucleotides, the CDR3 is TGTGCCAGCAGCTCGACGAGGAACACTGAAGCTTTCTTT. As protein: CASSSTRNTEAFF.

The chain recombines TRBV6-1 with TRBJ2-7; TRBD1 is a possible D gene (6 bases). The CDR3 totals 13 residues. Germline V gives CDR1 MNHNS, CDR2 SASEGT. Trimming removed 4 bases from V and 6 bases from J, with 13 bases in between. DNA of the CDR3: TGTGCCAGCAGTGGCACAGGGCAAGGCGAGCAGTACTTC. Amino acid sequence: CASSGTGQGEQYF.

Note on this clone: A read error is possible here, since a much larger clone lies one base away. The sample holds other DNA sequences that translate to the same CDR3. V usage is TRBV4-3 and J usage is TRBJ2-7; D gene ambiguous. The CDR3 runs to 13 residues. The ends were cut back, 0 bases at V and 7 bases at J, with 10 bases in the middle. Germline V lookup: CDR1 LGHNA, CDR2 YSLEER. The CDR3 sequence is CASSQELGREQYF. DNA of the CDR3: TGCGCCAGCAGCCAAGAGCTGGGAAGGGAGCAGTACTTC.

This clone turned up a few times. The rearrangement uses TRBV25-1 and TRBJ1-2; D gene uncertain. Germline V gene lookup returns CDR1 MGHDK and CDR2 SYGVNS. The CDR3 spans 13 residues. V lost 1 base and J lost 4, with 7 bases in between. In DNA form, the CDR3 reads TGTGCCAGCAGTGAATCGGGCCCCTATGGCTACACCTTC. Amino acids: CASSESGPYGYTF.